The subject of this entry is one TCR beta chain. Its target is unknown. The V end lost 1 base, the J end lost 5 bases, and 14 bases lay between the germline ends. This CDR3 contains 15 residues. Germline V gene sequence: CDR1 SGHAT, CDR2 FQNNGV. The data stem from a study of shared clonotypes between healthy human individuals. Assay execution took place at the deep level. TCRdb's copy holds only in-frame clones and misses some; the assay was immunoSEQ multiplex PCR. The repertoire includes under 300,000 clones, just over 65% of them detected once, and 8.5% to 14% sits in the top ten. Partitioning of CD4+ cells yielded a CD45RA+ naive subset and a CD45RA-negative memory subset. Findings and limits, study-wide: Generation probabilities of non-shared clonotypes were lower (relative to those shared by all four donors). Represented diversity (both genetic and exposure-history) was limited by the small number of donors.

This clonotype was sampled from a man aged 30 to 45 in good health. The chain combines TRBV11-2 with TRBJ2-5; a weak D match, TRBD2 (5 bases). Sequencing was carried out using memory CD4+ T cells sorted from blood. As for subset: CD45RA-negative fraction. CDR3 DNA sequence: TGTGCCAGCAGCTTAGCGTGGGGAGTGGGGGAGACCCAGTACTTC. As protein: CASSLAWGVGETQYF.